This entry features one TCR beta chain sequence. Its antigen is not identified. This record belongs to a study of graft-versus-host responses after intestinal transplantation. The overall study: Multivisceral, liver-intestinal, or isolated intestinal grafts went to recipients. General study points: GvH clones were found in recipient marrow; some appeared first in ileum or blood. Patients with graft-donor T cell macrochimerism had high graft-versus-host to host-versus-graft clonal ratios in allografts.

Clones were sequenced by immunoSEQ multiplex PCR, and TCRdb holds only the in-frame ones, with some missing. The data contain around 50,000 clones, about 89% of them singletons. Germline-derived CDR1 and CDR2 are MNHNS and SASEGT. The CDR3 has 14 amino acids. The junction had 10 bases not matched to a gene; V was cut back by 6 bases and J by 5 bases. The receptor comes from a human donor who was the organ donor for an intestinal transplant. The sample in question was unstimulated CD4+ T cells sorted from spleen or lymph node cells, obtained before transplant. The gene calls are TRBV6-1 and TRBJ2-7; 7 positions agree with TRBD2. The CDR3 sequence: CASRPSGWGNEQYF. In DNA, the CDR3 is TGTGCCAGCAGACCTAGCGGTTGGGGAAACGAGCAGTACTTC.